This T cell receptor beta chain was sequenced for a study of CD4 T cells in relation to SARS-CoV-2 and coronaviruses. Study-wide context: ViraFEST: approximately 10-day antigen culture of PBMCs, then TCR beta CDR3 sequencing. Crossreactive spike epitopes shared across donors were mapped to their HLA restriction.

Points on this clone: The antigen is unknown.

Unexposed donor CD4+ T cells date from about 2011-2019, before the COVID-19 pandemic. After nine to ten days of culture, CD4+ T cells were isolated. Unexposed-donor CD4+ T cells were probed with SARS-CoV-2 S/N and four cold-coronavirus spikes, cells permitting. The junction had 15 bases not matched to a gene; V was cut back by 2 bases and J by 12 bases. CDR1 and CDR2 (germline): SGHAT, FQNNGV. The CDR3 runs to 16 residues. Assay used: immunoSEQ multiplex PCR; TCRdb lists only in-frame clones, some missing. The sample includes roughly 24,000 clones, approximately 72% of them seen just once. The receptor comes from a human donor in good health. The specimen sequenced was CD4+ T cells from PBMCs, cultured in vitro. The chain employs TRBV11-2 and TRBJ2-1; 8 bases match TRBD2. CDR3 in DNA: TGTGCCAGCAGCTTAATAGTTTCCCTAGCGGGCGAAACGCAGTTCTTC. This codes for CASSLIVSLAGETQFF.